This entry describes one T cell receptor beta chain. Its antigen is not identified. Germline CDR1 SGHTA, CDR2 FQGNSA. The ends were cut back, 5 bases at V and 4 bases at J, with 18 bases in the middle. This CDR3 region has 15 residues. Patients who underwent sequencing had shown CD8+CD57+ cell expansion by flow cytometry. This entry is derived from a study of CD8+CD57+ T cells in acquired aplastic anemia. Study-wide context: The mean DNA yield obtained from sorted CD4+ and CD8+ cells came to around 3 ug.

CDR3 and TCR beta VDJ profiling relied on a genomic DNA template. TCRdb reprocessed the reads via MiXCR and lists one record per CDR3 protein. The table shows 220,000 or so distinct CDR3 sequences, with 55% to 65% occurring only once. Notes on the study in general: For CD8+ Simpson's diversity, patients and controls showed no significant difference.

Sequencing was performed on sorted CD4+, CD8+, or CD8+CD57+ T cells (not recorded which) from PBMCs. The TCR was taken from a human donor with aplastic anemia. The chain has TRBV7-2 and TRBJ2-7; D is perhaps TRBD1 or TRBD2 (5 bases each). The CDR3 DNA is TGTGCCAGCAGCGAAGCCGGGACGGAAATTTACGAGCAGTACTTC. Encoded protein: CASSEAGTEIYEQYF.